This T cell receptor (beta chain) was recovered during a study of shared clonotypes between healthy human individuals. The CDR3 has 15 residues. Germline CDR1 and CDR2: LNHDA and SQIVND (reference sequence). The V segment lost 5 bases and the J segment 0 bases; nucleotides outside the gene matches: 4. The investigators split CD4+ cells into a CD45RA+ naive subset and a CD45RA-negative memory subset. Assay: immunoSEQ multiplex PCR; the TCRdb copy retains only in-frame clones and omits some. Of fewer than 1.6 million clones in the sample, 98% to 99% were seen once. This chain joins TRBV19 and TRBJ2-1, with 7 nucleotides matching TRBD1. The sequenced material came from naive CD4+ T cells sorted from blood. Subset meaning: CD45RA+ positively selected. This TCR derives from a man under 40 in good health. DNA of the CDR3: TGTGCCAGTAGTCCACGACAGGGCTCCTACAATGAGCAGTTCTTC. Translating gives CASSPRQGSYNEQFF.